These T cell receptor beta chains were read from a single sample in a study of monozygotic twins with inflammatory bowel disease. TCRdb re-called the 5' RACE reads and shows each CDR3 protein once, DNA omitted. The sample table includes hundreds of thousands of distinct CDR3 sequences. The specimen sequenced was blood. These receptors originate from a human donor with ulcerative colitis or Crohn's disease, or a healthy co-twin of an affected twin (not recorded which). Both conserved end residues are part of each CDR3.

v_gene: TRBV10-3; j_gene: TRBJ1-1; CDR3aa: CAIGGTVNTEAFF
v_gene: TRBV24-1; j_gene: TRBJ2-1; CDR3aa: CATSPGTNNEQFF
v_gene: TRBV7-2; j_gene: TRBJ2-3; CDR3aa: CASSFAGVPRDTQYF
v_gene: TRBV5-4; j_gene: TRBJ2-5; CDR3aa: CASSLDYGTQYF
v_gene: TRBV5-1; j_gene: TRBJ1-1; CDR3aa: CASRQTGGDTEAFF
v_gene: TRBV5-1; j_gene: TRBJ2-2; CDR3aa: CASSLAGHGEGELFF
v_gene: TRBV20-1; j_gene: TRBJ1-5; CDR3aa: CSASLGTNQPQHF
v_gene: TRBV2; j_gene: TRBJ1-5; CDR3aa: CASREDSNQPQHF
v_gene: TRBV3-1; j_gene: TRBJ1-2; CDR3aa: CASTQLGGSGGSGYTF
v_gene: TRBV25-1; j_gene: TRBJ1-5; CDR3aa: CASPSQTGAAWVLYSNQPQHF
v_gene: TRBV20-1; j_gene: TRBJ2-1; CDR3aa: CSATRIGNEQFF
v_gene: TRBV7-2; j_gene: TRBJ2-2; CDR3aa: CASSSGLAGNRELFF
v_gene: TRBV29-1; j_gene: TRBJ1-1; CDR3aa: CSVGQGIMHTEAFF
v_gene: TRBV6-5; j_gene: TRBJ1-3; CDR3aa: CASSPHSGNTIYF
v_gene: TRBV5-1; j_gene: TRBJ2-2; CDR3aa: CASSPELTGELFF
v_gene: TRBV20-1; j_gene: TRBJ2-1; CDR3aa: CSARDITGLYNEQFF
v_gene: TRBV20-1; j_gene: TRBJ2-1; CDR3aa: CSARDRASGSYNEQFF
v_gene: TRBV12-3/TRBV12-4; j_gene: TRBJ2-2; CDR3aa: CASSFRSANTGELFF
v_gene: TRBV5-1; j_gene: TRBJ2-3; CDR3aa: CASSFISEGTQYF
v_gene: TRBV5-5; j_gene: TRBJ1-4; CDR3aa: CASSLGGGYSATNEKLFF
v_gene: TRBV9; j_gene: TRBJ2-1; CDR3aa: CASSAGLAGALKEQFF
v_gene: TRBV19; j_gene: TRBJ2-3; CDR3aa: CASTGTGTKTDTQYF
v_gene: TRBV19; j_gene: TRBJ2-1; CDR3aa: CASSMGTSGSRNEQFF
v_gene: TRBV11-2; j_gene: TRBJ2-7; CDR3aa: CASSLDISSYEQYF
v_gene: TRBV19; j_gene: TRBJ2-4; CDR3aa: CASSIGDLAKNIQYF
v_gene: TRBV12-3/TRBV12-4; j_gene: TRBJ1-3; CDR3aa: CASSLRQGYGNTIYF
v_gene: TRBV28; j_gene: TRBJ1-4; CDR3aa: CASKLQGAGEKLFF
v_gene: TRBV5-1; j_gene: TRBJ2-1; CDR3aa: CASSLANWGNEQFF
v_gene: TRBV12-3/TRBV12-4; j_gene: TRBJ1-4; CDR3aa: CASSLLSGTNEKLFF
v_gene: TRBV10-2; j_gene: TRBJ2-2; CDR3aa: CASSTSGRAVTGELFF
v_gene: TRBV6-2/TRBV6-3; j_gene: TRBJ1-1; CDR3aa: CASSQDRVGEAFF
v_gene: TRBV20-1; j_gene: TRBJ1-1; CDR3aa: CSAVQGNTEAFF
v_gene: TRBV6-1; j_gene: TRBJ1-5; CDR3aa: CASTRTDSNQPQHF
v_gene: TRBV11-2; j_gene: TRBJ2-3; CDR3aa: CASSLLLAGATDTQYF
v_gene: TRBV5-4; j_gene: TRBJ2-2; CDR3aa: CASSPGARSELVF
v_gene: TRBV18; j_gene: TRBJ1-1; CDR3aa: CASSPLQGREAFF
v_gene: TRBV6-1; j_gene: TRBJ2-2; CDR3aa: CASRELAGGHGGELFF
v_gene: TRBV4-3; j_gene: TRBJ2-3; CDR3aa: CASSQPTPAADTQYF
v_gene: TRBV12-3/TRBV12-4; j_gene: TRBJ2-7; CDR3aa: CASSLIGGEGYEQYF
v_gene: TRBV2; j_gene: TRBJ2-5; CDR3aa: CASSVSGVGFSETQYF
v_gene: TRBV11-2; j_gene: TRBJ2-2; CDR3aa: CASSLRGHQMGTGELFF
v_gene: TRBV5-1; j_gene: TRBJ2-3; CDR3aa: CASSLTPFTDTQYF
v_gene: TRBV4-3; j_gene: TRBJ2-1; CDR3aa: CASSQEVGTGGSNEQFF
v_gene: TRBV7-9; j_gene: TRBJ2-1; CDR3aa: CASSLLTGGEQFF
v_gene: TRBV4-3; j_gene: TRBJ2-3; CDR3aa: CASSQEGRNTDTQYF